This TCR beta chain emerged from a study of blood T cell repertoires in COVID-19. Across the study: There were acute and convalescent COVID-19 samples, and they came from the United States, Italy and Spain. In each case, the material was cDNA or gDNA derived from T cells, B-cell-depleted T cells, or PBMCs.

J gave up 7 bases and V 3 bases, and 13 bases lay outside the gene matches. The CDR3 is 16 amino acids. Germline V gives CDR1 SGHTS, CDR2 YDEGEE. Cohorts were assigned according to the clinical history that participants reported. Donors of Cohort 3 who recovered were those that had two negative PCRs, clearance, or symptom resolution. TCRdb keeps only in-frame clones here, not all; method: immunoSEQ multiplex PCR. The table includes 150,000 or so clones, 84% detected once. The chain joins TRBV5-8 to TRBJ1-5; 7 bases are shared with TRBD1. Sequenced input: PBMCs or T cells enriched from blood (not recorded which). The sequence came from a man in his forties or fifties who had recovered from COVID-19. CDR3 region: CASSSWDRPVGQPQHF. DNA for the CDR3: TGTGCCAGCAGCTCATGGGACAGACCAGTAGGACAGCCCCAGCATTTT.